Reported below is one T cell receptor beta chain. Its cognate antigen is unknown. The sample comes from a study of molecular identifiers for immune sequencing clone quantification. General observations from the study: With a barcode shared among identical TCR molecules, highly expanded clone sizes could be underestimated.

MiXCR, run by TCRdb on the PCR reads, gives a single entry per CDR3 protein. The repertoire includes approximately 550,000 distinct CDR3 sequences, over 20% of them detected once, and around 0.86% sits in the top ten. This CDR3 comprises 17 residues. After removal of 6 bases from V and 3 bases from J, the junction contained 13 bases not matched to a gene. Naive CD8 T cells, phenotype CD8+CD4-CCR7+CD45RA+, were sorted. This sequence originates from a human donor in good health. Some libraries in this study had Jurkat cell RNA spiked in. The V gene is TRBV12-3 or TRBV12-4, the J gene TRBJ2-3, with TRBD1 matching 9 bases. What was sequenced was naive CD8+ T cells from blood, with Jurkat cell RNA spiked in. Noted subset: FACS-sorted CD8+CD4-CCR7+CD45RA+ naive T cells. CDR3 sequence: CASSLTGTGIGTDTQYF. CDR3 DNA: TGTGCCAGCAGCCTAACGGGGACAGGGATTGGTACAGATACGCAGTATTTT.